The 4 T cell receptor beta chains listed next were all sequenced from one sample in a study of technical replicates of blood from several donors. TCRdb keeps only in-frame clones here, not all; method: immunoSEQ multiplex PCR. Among 65,000 to 85,000 clones listed, approximately 96% were seen once. The material sequenced was T cells isolated from PBMCs. The origin of the receptors is a human donor in good health.

This chain joins TRBV28 and TRBJ2-2; possible D gene TRBD2, 5 bases. This CDR3 is built from 13 residues. Per germline, CDR1 MDHEN and CDR2 SYDVKM. Trimming stripped 7 bases from V and 5 bases from J, with 11 bases between. CDR3 region: CASIGGGTGELFF. CDR3 coding DNA: TGTGCCAGCATAGGAGGTGGGACCGGGGAGCTGTTTTTT.

This rearrangement joins TRBV6-1 to TRBJ2-5; no reliable D call. CDR3 length: 11 residues. Germline-derived CDR1 and CDR2 are MNHNS and SASEGT. Trimming removed 2 bases at V and 5 bases at J, with 3 bases between. This CDR3 reads CASSERETQYF. As DNA, the CDR3 is TGTGCCAGCAGTGAACGGGAGACCCAGTACTTC.

The chain combines TRBV11-2 with TRBJ2-1; possibly TRBD1 for D (6 bases). The V end was cut by 5 bases, the J end by 4 bases, with 15 bases between. Germline values: CDR1 SGHAT, CDR2 FQNNGV. The CDR3 extends over 15 amino acids. Here the CDR3 reads CASSLSTGFYNEQFF. The DNA for the CDR3 is TGTGCCAGCAGCCTTAGTACAGGGTTTTACAATGAGCAGTTCTTC.

V gene TRBV5-1 combines with J gene TRBJ2-7; weak D call: TRBD1 (5 bases). This CDR3 comprises 12 residues. With 0 bases removed from V and 5 bases from J, the gap between germline ends came to 6 bases. From germline, CDR1 is SGHRS and CDR2 YFSETQ. The CDR3 DNA follows: TGCGCCAGCAGCTTGGCAGGGCACGAGCAGTACTTC. Its translation is CASSLAGHEQYF.